Listed below are T cell receptor beta chains from one sample, sequenced in a study of blood T cells in healthy people across ages. TCRdb reprocessed the 5' RACE reads via MiXCR and lists one record per CDR3 protein. The table lists fewer than 950,000 distinct CDR3 sequences, about 53% of them singletons. The material sequenced was blood. These receptors were obtained from a man older than 75 in good health. Both conserved end residues are part of each CDR3. Rows give clone size only sometimes, using once, few, many, or a class for an expanded clone.

V gene	clone size	J gene	CDR3 protein
TRBV7-2	once	TRBJ1-4	CASSPRADGEKLFF
TRBV5-1	few	TRBJ2-7	CASSSGQGDEQYF
TRBV12-3/TRBV12-4	few	TRBJ1-2	CASSLSNYGYTF
TRBV20-1	few	TRBJ2-7	CSARDWLAGGFREQYF
TRBV2	.	TRBJ2-1	CASSVGAGTPAWQFF
TRBV18	.	TRBJ2-1	CASSPLAGINEQFF
TRBV28	.	TRBJ2-7	CASTTTGTAYEQYF
TRBV28	few	TRBJ2-1	CASSLLVGRTYNEQFF
TRBV6-6	few	TRBJ2-3	CASFAGTSVFGDTQYF
TRBV2	once	TRBJ2-2	CASSASGANTGELFF
TRBV27	.	.	CASSPPRLAGHAGEQYF
TRBV9	few	TRBJ2-7	CASHSRGEQYF
TRBV7-8	.	TRBJ1-6	CASSRGQNDNSPLHF